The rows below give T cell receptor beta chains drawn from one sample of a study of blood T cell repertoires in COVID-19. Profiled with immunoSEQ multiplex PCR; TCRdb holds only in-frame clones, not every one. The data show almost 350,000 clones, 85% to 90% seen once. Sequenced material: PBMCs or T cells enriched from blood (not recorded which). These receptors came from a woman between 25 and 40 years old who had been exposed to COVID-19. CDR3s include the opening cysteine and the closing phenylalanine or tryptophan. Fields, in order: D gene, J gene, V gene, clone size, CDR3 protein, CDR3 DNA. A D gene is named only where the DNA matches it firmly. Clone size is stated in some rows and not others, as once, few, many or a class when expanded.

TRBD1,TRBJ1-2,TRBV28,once,CASTPTGLNYGYTF,TGTGCCAGCACCCCGACAGGGCTCAACTATGGCTACACCTTC
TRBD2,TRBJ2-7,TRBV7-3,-,CASSLMGSGSTYEQYF,TGTGCCAGCAGCTTAATGGGTAGCGGGTCCACCTACGAGCAGTACTTC
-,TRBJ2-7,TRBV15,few,CATSRDRPSGAYEQYF,TGTGCCACCAGCAGAGACAGACCAAGCGGTGCCTACGAGCAGTACTTC
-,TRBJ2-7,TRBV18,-,CASSPASETYEQYF,TGTGCCAGCTCGCCGGCTAGCGAGACCTACGAGCAGTACTTC
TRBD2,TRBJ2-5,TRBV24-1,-,CATSDRGLAGGETQYF,TGTGCCACCAGTGACAGGGGACTAGCGGGAGGGGAGACCCAGTACTTC
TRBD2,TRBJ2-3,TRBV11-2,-,CASSPGRGTDTQYF,TGTGCCAGCAGCCCCGGGAGGGGAACAGATACGCAGTATTTT
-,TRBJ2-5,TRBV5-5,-,CASSFTASTSRETQYF,TGTGCCAGCAGCTTTACGGCCTCGACTAGTAGAGAGACCCAGTACTTC
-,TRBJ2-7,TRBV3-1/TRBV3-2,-,CASSQGFQGTYEQYF,TGTGCCAGCAGCCAAGGGTTCCAGGGTACCTACGAGCAGTACTTC
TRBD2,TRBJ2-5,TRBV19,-,CATATGAGGPAETQYF,TGTGCCACCGCGACCGGAGCGGGAGGGCCGGCAGAGACCCAGTACTTC
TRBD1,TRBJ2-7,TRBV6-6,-,CASTYSVGQGSYEQYF,TGTGCCAGCACCTACAGCGTGGGACAGGGCTCCTACGAGCAGTACTTC
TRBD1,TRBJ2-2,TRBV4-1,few,CASSQDRDRVIGELFF,TGCGCCAGCAGCCAAGACCGGGACAGGGTAATCGGGGAGCTGTTTTTT
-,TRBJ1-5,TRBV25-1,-,CASSASGGQPQHF,TGTGCCAGCAGCGCGTCCGGGGGTCAGCCCCAGCATTTT
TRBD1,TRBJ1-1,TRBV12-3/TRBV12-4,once,CASSFGQGGAFF,TGTGCCAGCAGTTTCGGACAGGGGGGAGCTTTCTTT
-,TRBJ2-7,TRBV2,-,CASWHYSYEQYF,TGTGCCAGCTGGCACTACTCCTACGAGCAGTACTTC
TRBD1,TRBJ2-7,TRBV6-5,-,CASSLGTGEYYEQYF,TGTGCCAGCAGTTTGGGGACAGGGGAATACTACGAGCAGTACTTC
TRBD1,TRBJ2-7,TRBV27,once,CASSLTPGQGRYEQYF,TGTGCCAGCAGTTTAACCCCCGGACAGGGGAGATACGAGCAGTACTTC
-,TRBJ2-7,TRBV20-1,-,CSASRPGTSSYEQYF,TGCAGTGCTAGTCGGCCGGGTACAAGCTCCTACGAGCAGTACTTC
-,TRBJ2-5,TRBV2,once,CASSWERGSGETQYF,TGTGCCAGCAGCTGGGAAAGGGGGAGTGGGGAGACCCAGTACTTC
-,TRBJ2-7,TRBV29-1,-,CSVDAGGGNEQYF,TGCAGCGTTGATGCGGGCGGAGGGAACGAGCAGTACTTC
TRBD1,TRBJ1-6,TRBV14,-,CASSPRDSYNSPLHF,TGTGCCAGCAGCCCCCGGGACAGCTATAATTCACCCCTCCACTTT
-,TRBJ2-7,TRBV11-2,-,CASSFGGGASYEQYF,TGTGCCAGCAGCTTTGGTGGGGGGGCTTCCTACGAGCAGTACTTC
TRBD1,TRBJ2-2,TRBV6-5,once,CASRRQGDGELFF,TGTGCCAGCAGACGACAGGGGGACGGGGAGCTGTTTTTT
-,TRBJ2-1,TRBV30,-,CAWSVGGSGDYRGEQFF,TGTGCCTGGAGTGTGGGGGGTAGCGGGGACTACAGGGGTGAGCAGTTCTTC
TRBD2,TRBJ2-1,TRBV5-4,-,CASSLKRERENEQFF,TGTGCCAGCAGCTTGAAGCGGGAGAGGGAAAATGAGCAGTTCTTC
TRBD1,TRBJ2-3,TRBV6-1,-,CASSEFGGTGFTDTQYF,TGTGCCAGCAGTGAATTTGGTGGGACAGGGTTCACAGATACGCAGTATTTT
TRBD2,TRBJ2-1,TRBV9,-,CASSVEASGEMRQFF,TGTGCCAGCAGCGTAGAGGCTAGCGGGGAAATGAGGCAGTTCTTC
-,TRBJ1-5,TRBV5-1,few,CASSLGIGGTSNQPQHF,TGCGCCAGCAGCTTGGGGATTGGGGGGACCAGCAATCAGCCCCAGCATTTT
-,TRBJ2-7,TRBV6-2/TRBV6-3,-,CASSYRQGYEQYF,TGTGCCAGCAGTTATCGCCAGGGTTACGAGCAGTACTTC
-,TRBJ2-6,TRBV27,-,CASSPTSSSSGANVLTF,TGTGCCAGCAGTCCTACCTCGTCTTCCTCTGGGGCCAACGTCCTGACTTTC
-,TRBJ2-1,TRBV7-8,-,CASTPWGDEQFF,TGTGCCAGCACCCCATGGGGGGATGAGCAGTTCTTC
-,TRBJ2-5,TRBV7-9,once,CASSLFLGETQYF,TGTGCCAGCAGCTTATTTCTCGGGGAGACCCAGTACTTC
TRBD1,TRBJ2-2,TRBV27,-,CASSHNRDRGRRGTGELFF,TGTGCCAGCAGTCATAACCGGGACAGGGGGCGCCGGGGCACCGGGGAGCTGTTTTTT
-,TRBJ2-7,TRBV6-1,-,CASSEAGPLEQYF,TGTGCCAGCAGTGAAGCCGGTCCCCTGGAGCAGTACTTC
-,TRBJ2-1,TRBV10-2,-,CASRPSDYHNEQFF,TGCGCCAGCAGACCAAGTGACTACCACAATGAGCAGTTCTTC
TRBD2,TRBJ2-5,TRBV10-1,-,CASSESASGSLGETQYF,TGCGCCAGCAGTGAGAGCGCTAGCGGGAGCCTCGGGGAGACCCAGTACTTC
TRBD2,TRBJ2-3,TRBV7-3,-,CASSLTPSGRPDTQYF,TGTGCCAGCAGCTTAACGCCTAGCGGGAGGCCAGATACGCAGTATTTT
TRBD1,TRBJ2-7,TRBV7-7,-,CASSLLDRDHEQYF,TGTGCCAGCAGCTTACTGGACAGGGACCACGAGCAGTACTTC
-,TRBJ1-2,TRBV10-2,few,CASSERGTVNYGYTF,TGCGCCAGCAGTGAGAGGGGCACCGTAAACTATGGCTACACCTTC
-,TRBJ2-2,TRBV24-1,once,CATSVEGYTGELFF,TGTGCCACCAGTGTCGAGGGTTACACCGGGGAGCTGTTTTTT
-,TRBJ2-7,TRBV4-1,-,CASSPPGWELGSYEQYF,TGCGCCAGCAGCCCCCCCGGCTGGGAGTTGGGCTCCTACGAGCAGTACTTC
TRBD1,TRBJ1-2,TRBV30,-,CAWSIPGTGNYGYTF,TGTGCCTGGAGCATACCCGGGACAGGGAACTATGGCTACACCTTC
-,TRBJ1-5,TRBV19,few,CASSRQGGQPQHF,TGTGCCAGTAGCCGTCAGGGTGGTCAGCCCCAGCATTTT
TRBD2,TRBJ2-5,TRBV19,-,CASSRGRGRQETQYF,TGTGCCAGTAGTCGGGGTCGCGGGAGGCAAGAGACCCAGTACTTC
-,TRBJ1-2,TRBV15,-,CATSSTRVNYGYTF,TGTGCCACCAGCAGTACTCGGGTGAACTATGGCTACACCTTC
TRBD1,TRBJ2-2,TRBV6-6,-,CASSPTRPGGWNTGELFF,TGTGCCAGCAGTCCCACCCGCCCAGGGGGCTGGAACACCGGGGAGCTGTTTTTT
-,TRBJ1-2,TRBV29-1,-,CSVRGENYGYTF,TGCAGCGTTCGTGGGGAGAACTATGGCTACACCTTC
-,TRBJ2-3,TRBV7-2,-,CASSLAGAARTDTQYF,TGTGCCAGCAGCTTAGCAGGGGCCGCCCGCACAGATACGCAGTATTTT
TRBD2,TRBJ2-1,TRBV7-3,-,CASSQSFGLADYNEQFF,TGTGCCAGCAGCCAATCATTTGGACTAGCGGATTACAATGAGCAGTTCTTC
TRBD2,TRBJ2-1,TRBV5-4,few,CASSPGAGTSGVTTHNEQFF,TGTGCCAGCAGCCCCGGAGCCGGGACTAGCGGGGTCACAACGCACAATGAGCAGTTCTTC